This T cell receptor beta chain was retrieved from a study of vaccination effects on CD4 cells after COVID-19. General study results and limits: Clonal contraction was marked in infection- and vaccine-induced clones late after vaccination.

This CDR3 has 16 amino acids. Trimming pared 2 bases from V and 0 bases from J, leaving 8 bases between. Germline V gives CDR1 ENHRY, CDR2 SYGVKD. This clone turned up a few times. Its antigen is as yet unknown. Measured with immunoSEQ multiplex PCR; TCRdb has only the in-frame clones, and not every one. The repertoire has 70,000 to 75,000 clones, approximately 70% of them found once; the top ten carry about 4%. Expansion of antigen-specific CD4+ T cells with viral peptide pools was carried out by the ViraFEST assay before sequencing. The culture ran for 10 to 11 days, and then CD4+ T cells were isolated. Nucleocapsid antibody tests were negative, and the vaccine recipients had no prior SARS-CoV-2 infection. IL-2 medium took the place of half the medium on both days 3 and 7.

The chain is built from TRBV10-3 and TRBJ1-6; D gene ambiguous. This sample comprised CD4+ T cells from PBMCs cultured with HCoV-OC43 spike peptides, obtained before COVID-19 vaccination. Subset indicated: HCoV-OC43 spike overlapping peptide pool stimulation. This TCR was recovered from a human donor who received a COVID-19 vaccine. The CDR3 DNA reads as TGTGCCATCAGTGAGACCGGGAGCTCCTATAATTCACCCCTCCACTTT. It translates to CAISETGSSYNSPLHF.